Listed below are T cell receptor beta chains from one sample, sequenced in a study of identical twins. TCRdb analysed the 5' RACE reads with MiXCR anew, one entry per CDR3 protein. This table has roughly 540,000 distinct CDR3 sequences, around 20% appearing once. The sample was also reused in another study, on T cells expressing NK-cell markers.

Source material: CD4+ T cells sorted from blood. The receptor source for this set is a woman between 18 and 30 years old in good health. The CDR3 runs from the conserved cysteine through the conserved F or W. D genes are given only for firm matches. Rows may omit the clone size; those that give it use once, few, many or a size class.

>few|TRBV21-1|TRBJ2-3|NA
CASPGTNSSTDTQYF
TGTGCCTCTCCCGGGACAAACTCTAGCACAGATACGCAGTATTTT
>few|TRBV25-1|TRBJ1-5|NA
CASSDEETQPQHF
TGTGCCAGCAGTGACGAGGAAACCCAGCCCCAGCATTTT
>few|TRBV10-3|TRBJ2-3|NA
CAIRGNGTTDTQYF
TGTGCCATCAGAGGTAATGGGACCACAGATACGCAGTATTTT
>few|TRBV12-3/TRBV12-4|TRBJ2-3|TRBD2
CASSGGGGTDTQYF
TGTGCCAGCAGTGGGGGCGGGGGGACAGATACGCAGTATTTT
>few|TRBV20-1|TRBJ1-2|NA
CSAPNPSNYGYTF
TGCAGTGCTCCGAACCCGAGTAACTATGGCTACACCTTC
>NA|TRBV20-1|TRBJ2-1|NA
CSFKPSRLHEQFF
TGCAGTTTCAAGCCTTCGAGGCTACACGAGCAGTTCTTC
>NA|TRBV20-1|TRBJ2-3|TRBD2
CSAWDSGGDTQYF
TGCAGTGCTTGGGACTCGGGGGGTGATACGCAGTATTTT
>few|TRBV7-9|TRBJ2-3|NA
CASSLVLGTLPDTQYF
TGTGCCAGCAGCTTAGTGTTAGGGACCCTTCCTGATACGCAGTATTTT
>few|TRBV7-9|TRBJ1-2|NA
CASSLGAIGDYGYTF
TGTGCCAGCAGCTTAGGGGCCATAGGCGACTATGGCTACACCTTC
>many|TRBV12-3/TRBV12-4|TRBJ1-5|NA
CASTRSNQPQHF
TGTGCCAGTACACGTAGCAATCAGCCCCAGCATTTT
>NA|TRBV7-3|TRBJ2-5|NA
CASSLSDSGTQYF
TGTGCCAGCAGCTTAAGTGACTCGGGGACCCAGTACTTC
>few|TRBV27|TRBJ1-4|NA
CASSFRVEEKLFF
TGTGCCAGCAGTTTCCGGGTGGAAGAAAAACTGTTTTTT
>few|TRBV7-2|TRBJ2-3|NA
CASSFSFPQYF
TGTGCCAGCAGTTTCAGTTTTCCGCAGTATTTT
>few|TRBV20-1|TRBJ2-3|NA
CSASVSLTDTQYF
TGCAGTGCTAGCGTAAGCCTCACAGATACGCAGTATTTT
>NA|TRBV19|TRBJ2-7|NA
CASRKSDSFHHYEQYF
TGTGCCAGTAGGAAATCGGACAGCTTCCATCACTACGAGCAGTACTTC